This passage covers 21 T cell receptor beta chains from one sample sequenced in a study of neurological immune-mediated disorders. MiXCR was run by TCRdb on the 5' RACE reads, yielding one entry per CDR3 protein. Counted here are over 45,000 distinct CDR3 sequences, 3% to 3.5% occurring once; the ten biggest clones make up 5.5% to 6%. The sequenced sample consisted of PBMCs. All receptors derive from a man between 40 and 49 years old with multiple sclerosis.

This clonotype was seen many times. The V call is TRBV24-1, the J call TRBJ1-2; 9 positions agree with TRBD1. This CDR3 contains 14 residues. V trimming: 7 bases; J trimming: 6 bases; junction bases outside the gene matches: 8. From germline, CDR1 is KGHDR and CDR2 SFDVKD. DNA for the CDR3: TGTGCCACCAGCACAGGGGGCGCAGAGGATGGCTACACCTTC. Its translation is CATSTGGAEDGYTF.

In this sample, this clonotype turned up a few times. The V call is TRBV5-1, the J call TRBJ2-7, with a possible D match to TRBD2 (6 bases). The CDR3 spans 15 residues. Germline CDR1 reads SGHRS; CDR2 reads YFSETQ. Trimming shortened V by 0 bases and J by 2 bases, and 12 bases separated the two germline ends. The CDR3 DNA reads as TGCGCCAGCAGCTTGGGTGGCGGGGTCCCCTACGAGCAGTACTTC. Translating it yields CASSLGGGVPYEQYF. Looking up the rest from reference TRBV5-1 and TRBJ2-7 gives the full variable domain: KAGVTQTPRYLIKTRGQQVTLSCSPISGHRSVSWYQQTPGQGLQFLFEYFSETQRNKGNFPGRFSGRQFSNSRSEMNVSTLELGDSALYLCASSLGGGVPYEQYFGPGTRLTVT.

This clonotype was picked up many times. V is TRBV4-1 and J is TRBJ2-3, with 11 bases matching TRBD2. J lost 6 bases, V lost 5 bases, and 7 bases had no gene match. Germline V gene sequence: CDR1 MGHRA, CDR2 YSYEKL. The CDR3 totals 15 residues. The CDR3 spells CASSDNLAGGDTQYF. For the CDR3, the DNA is TGCGCCAGCAGCGATAACCTAGCGGGGGGTGATACGCAGTATTTT.

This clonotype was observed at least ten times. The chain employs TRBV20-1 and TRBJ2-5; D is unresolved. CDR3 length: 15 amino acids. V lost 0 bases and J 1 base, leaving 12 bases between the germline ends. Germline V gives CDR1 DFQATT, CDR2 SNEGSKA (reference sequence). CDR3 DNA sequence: TGCAGTGCTAGAGATGGTACAGAACCCCAAGAGACCCAGTACTTC. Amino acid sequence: CSARDGTEPQETQYF.

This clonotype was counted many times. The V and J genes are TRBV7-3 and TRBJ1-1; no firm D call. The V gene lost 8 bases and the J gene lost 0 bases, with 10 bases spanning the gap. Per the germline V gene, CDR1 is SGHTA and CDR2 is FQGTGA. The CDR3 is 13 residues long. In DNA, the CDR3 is TGTGCCAGCGGGCGGGCTATGAACACTGAAGCTTTCTTT. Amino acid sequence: CASGRAMNTEAFF.

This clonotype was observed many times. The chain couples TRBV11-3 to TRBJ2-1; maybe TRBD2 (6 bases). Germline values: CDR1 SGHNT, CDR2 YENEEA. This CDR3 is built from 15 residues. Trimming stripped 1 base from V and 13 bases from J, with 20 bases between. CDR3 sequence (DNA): TGTGCCAGCAGCTTAGGATGGGTGGGGGGTCAAGGACAGTTCTTC. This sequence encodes CASSLGWVGGQGQFF.

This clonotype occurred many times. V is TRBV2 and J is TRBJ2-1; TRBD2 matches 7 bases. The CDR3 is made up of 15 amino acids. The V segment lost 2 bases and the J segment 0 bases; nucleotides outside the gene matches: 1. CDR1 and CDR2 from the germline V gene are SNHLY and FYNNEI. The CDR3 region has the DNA TGTGCCAGCAGTGAATCTAGCGGCTCCTACAATGAGCAGTTCTTC. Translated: CASSESSGSYNEQFF.

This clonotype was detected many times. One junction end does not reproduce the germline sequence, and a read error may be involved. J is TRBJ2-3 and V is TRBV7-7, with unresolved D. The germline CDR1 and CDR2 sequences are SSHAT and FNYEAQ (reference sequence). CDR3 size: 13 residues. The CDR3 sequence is CASSSSYTDTQYF. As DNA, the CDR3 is TGTGCTAGCAGCTCCAGTTACACAGATACGCAGTATTTT.

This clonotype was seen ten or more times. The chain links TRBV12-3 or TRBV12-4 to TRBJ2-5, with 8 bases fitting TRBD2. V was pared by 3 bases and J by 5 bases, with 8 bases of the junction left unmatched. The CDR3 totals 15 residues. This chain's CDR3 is CASSFFGGGGETQYF. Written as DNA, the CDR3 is TGTGCCAGCAGTTTTTTCGGGGGGGGCGGGGAGACCCAGTACTTC.

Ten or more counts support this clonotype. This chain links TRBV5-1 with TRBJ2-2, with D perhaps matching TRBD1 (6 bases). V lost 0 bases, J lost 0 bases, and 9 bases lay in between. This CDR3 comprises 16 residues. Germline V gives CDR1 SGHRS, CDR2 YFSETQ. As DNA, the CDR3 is TGCGCCAGCAGCTTGGGGGCAGGGGCGAACACCGGGGAGCTGTTTTTT. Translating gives CASSLGAGANTGELFF.

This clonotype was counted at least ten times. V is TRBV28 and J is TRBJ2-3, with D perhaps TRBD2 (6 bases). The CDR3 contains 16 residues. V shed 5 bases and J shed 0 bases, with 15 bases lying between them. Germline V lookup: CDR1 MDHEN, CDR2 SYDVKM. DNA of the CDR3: TGTGCCAGCAGTCAGGGACTCCAGACTAGCACAGATACGCAGTATTTT. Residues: CASSQGLQTSTDTQYF.

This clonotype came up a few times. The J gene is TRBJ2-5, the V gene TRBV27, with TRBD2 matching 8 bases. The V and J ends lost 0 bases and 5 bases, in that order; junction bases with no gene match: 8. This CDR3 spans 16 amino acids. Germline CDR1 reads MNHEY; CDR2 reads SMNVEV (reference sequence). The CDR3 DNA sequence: TGTGCCAGCAGTTTATCTAGCGGGGCGTTCTGGGAGACCCAGTACTTC. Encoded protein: CASSLSSGAFWETQYF.

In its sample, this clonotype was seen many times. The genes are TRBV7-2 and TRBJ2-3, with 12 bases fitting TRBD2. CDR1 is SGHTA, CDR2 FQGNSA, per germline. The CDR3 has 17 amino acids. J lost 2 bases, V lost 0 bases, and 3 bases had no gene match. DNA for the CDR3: TGTGCCAGCAGCTTAGCGCTAGCGGGGGGGCCCACAGATACGCAGTATTTT. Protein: CASSLALAGGPTDTQYF.

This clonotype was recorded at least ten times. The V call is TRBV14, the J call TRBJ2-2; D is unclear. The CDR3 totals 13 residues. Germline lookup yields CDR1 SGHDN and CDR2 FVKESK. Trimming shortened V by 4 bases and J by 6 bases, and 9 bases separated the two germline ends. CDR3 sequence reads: CASSLTRAGELFF. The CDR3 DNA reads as TGTGCCAGCAGCCTTACCAGAGCCGGGGAGCTGTTTTTT. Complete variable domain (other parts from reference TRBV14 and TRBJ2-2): EAGVTQFPSHSVIEKGQTVTLRCDPISGHDNLYWYRRVMGKEIKFLLHFVKESKQDESGMPNNRFLAERTGGTYSTLKVQPAELEDSGVYFCASSLTRAGELFFGEGSRLTVL.

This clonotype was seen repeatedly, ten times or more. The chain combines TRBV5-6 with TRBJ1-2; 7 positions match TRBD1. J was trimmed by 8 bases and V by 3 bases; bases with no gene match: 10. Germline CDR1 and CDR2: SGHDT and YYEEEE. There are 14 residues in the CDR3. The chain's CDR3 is CASSSGTVSRGYTF. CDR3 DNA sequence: TGTGCCAGCAGCTCCGGGACAGTCTCCCGGGGCTACACCTTC.

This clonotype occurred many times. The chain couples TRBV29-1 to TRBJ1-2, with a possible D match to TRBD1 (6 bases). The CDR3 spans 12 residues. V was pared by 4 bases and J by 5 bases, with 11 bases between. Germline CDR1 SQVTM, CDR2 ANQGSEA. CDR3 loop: CSVGEQGYGYTF. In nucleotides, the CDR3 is TGCAGCGTTGGGGAACAGGGTTATGGCTACACCTTC. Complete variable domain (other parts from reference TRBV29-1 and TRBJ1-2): SAVISQKPSRDICQRGTSLTIQCQVDSQVTMMFWYRQQPGQSLTLIATANQGSEATYESGFVIDKFPISRPNLTFSTLTVSNMSPEDSSIYLCSVGEQGYGYTFGSGTRLTVV.

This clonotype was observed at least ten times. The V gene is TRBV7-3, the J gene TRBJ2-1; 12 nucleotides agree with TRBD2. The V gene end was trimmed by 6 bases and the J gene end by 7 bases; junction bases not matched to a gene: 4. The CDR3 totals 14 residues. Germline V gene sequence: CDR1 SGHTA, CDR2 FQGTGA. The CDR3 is CASSWTSGENEQFF. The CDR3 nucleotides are TGTGCCAGCAGTTGGACTAGCGGGGAGAATGAGCAGTTCTTC. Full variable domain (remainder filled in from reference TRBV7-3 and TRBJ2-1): GAGVSQTPSNKVTEKGKYVELRCDPISGHTALYWYRQSLGQGPEFLIYFQGTGAADDSGLPNDRFFAVRPEGSVSTLKIQRTERGDSAVYLCASSWTSGENEQFFGPGTRLTVL.

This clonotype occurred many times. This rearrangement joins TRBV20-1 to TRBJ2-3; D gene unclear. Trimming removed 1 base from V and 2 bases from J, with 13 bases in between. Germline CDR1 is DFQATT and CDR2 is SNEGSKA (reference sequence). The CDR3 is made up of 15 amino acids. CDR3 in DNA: TGCAGTGCTAGAGCCCACTCCTCCAACACAGATACGCAGTATTTT. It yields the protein CSARAHSSNTDTQYF.

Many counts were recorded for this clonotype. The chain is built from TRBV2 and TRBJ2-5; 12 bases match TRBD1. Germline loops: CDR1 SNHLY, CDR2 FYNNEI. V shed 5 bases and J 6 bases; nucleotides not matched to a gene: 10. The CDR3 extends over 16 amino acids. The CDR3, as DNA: TGTGCCAGCAGTACAGCGGGACAGGGGGCGAGGCAGACCCAGTACTTC. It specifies CASSTAGQGARQTQYF.

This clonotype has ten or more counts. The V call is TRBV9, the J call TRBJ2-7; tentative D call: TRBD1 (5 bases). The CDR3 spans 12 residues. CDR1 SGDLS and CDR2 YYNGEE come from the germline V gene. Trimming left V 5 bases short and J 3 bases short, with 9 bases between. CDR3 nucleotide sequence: TGTGCCAGCAGTCCTACAGGCTACGAGCAGTACTTC. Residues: CASSPTGYEQYF.

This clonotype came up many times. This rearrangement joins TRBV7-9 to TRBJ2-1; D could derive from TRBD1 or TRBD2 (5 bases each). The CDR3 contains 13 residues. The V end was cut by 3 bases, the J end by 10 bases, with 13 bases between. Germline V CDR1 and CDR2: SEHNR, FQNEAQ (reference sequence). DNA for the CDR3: TGTGCCAGCAGCTTGGGTGAGGGGCGAGAGCAGTTCTTC. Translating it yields CASSLGEGREQFF.